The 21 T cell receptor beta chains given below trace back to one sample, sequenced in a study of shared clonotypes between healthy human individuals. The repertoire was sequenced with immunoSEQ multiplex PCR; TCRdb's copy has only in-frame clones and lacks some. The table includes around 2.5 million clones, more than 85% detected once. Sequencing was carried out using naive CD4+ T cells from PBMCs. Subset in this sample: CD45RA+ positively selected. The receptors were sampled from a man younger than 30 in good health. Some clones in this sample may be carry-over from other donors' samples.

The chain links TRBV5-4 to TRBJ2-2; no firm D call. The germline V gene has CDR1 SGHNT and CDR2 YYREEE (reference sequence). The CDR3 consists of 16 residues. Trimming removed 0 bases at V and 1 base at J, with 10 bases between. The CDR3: CASSLGQALNTGELFF. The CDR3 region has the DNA TGTGCCAGCAGCTTGGGGCAGGCCCTGAACACCGGGGAGCTGTTTTTT.

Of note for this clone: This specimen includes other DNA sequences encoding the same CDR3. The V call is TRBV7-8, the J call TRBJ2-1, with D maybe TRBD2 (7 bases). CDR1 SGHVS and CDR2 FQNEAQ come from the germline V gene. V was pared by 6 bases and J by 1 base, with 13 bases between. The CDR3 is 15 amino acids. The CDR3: CASSLRGGSYNEQFF. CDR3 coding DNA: TGTGCCAGCAGTCTCAGGGGAGGGTCCTACAATGAGCAGTTCTTC.

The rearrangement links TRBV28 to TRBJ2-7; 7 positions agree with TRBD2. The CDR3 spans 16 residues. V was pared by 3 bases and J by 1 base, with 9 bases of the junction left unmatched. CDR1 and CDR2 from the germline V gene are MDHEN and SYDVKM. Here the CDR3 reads CASSFTLAGESYEQYF. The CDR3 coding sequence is TGTGCCAGCAGTTTTACTTTGGCGGGAGAGTCCTACGAGCAGTACTTC.

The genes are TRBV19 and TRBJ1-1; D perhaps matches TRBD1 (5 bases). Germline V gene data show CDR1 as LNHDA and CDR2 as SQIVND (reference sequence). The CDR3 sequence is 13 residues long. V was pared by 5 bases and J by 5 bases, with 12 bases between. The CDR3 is CASSARGRTEAFF. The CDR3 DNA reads TGTGCCAGTAGTGCTCGGGGCCGAACTGAAGCTTTCTTT.

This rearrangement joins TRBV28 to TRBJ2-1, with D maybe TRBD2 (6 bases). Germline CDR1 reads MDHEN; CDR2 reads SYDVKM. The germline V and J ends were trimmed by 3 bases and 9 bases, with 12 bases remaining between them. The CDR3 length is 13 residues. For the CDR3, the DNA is TGTGCCAGCAGTTTCGTGGGGGAGGCTGAGCAGTTCTTC. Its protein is CASSFVGEAEQFF.

The CDR3: CASSPGQGASEKLFF. The CDR3 DNA reads TGTGCCAGCTCGCCGGGACAGGGGGCGAGCGAAAAACTGTTTTTT. The rearrangement uses TRBV18 and TRBJ1-4, with 12 nucleotides matching TRBD1. Germline V gives CDR1 KGHSH, CDR2 LQKENI. The V gene end was trimmed by 6 bases and the J gene end by 8 bases; junction bases not matched to a gene: 7. The CDR3 length is 15 residues.

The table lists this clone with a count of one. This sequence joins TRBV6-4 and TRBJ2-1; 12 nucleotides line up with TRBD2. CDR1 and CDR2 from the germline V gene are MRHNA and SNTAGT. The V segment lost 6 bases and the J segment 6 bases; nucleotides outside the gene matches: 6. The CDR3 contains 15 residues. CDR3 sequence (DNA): TGTGCCAGCAGCCGACTAGCGGGAGTTGTCAATGAGCAGTTCTTC. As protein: CASSRLAGVVNEQFF.

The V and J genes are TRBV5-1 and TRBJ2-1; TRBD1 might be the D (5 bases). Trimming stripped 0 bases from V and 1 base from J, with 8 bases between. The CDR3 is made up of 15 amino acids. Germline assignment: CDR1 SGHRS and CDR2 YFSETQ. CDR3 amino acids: CASSLVTDSYNEQFF. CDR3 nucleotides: TGCGCCAGCAGCTTGGTGACAGATTCCTACAATGAGCAGTTCTTC. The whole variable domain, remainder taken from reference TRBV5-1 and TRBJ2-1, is KAGVTQTPRYLIKTRGQQVTLSCSPISGHRSVSWYQQTPGQGLQFLFEYFSETQRNKGNFPGRFSGRQFSNSRSEMNVSTLELGDSALYLCASSLVTDSYNEQFFGPGTRLTVL.

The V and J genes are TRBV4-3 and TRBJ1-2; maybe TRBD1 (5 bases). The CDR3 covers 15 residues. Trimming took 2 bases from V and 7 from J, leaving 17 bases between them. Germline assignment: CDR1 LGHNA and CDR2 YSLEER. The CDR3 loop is CASSQIELRGAGYTF. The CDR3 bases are TGCGCCAGCAGCCAAATTGAACTTAGGGGCGCTGGCTACACCTTC.

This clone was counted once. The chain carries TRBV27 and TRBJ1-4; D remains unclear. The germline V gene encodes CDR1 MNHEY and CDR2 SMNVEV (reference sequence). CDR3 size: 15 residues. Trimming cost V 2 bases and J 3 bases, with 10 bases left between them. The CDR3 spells CASSLTGLANEKLFF. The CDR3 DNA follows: TGTGCCAGCAGTTTAACGGGCCTCGCTAATGAAAAACTGTTTTTT.

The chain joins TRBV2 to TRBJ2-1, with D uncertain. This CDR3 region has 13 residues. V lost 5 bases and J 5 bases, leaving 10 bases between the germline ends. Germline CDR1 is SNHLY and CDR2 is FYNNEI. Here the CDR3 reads CASSRLENNEQFF. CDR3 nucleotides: TGTGCCAGCAGTCGACTCGAGAACAATGAGCAGTTCTTC.

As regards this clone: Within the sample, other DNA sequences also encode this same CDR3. DNA of the CDR3: TGTGCCAGCAGCCTCCAGGGGTATGGCTACACCTTC. Its translation is CASSLQGYGYTF. V and J are TRBV7-9 and TRBJ1-2, with a possible D match to TRBD1 (6 bases). The CDR3 has 12 amino acids. Germline assignment: CDR1 SEHNR and CDR2 FQNEAQ (reference sequence). V gave up 5 bases and J gave up 5 bases, with 9 bases separating them.

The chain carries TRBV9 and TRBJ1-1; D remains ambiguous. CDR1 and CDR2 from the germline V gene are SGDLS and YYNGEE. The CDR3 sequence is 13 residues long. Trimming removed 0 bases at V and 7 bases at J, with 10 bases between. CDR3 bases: TGTGCCAGCAGCGTAGATATTCGGGGTGAAGCTTTCTTT. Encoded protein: CASSVDIRGEAFF.

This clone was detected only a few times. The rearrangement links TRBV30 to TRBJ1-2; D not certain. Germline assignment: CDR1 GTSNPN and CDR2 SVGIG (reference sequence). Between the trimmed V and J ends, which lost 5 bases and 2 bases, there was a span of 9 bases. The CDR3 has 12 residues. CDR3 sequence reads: CAWAEGNYGYTF. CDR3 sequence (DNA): TGTGCCTGGGCCGAAGGCAACTATGGCTACACCTTC.

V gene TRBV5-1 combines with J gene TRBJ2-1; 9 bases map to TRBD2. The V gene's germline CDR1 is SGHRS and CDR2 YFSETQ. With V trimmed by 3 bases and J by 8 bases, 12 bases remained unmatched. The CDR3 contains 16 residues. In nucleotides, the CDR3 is TGCGCCAGCAGCTGGACCGGGACTAGCCGTCCAGATGAGCAGTTCTTC. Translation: CASSWTGTSRPDEQFF.

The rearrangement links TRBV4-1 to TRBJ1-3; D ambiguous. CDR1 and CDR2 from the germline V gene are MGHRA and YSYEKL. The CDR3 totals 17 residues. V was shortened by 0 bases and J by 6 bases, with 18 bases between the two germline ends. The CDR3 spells CASSQDGVPVTPNTIYF. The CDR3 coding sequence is TGCGCCAGCAGCCAAGACGGCGTTCCGGTAACACCAAACACCATATATTTT.

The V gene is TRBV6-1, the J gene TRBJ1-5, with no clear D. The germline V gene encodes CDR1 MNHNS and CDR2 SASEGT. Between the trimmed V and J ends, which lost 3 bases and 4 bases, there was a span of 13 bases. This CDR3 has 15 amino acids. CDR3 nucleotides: TGTGCCAGCAGTGACACCGGGATAGGGAATCAGCCCCAGCATTTT. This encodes CASSDTGIGNQPQHF.

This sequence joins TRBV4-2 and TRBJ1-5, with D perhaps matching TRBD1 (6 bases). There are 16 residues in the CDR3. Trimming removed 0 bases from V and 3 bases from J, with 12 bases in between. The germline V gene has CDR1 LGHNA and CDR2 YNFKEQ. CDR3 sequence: CASSQDPGATNQPQHF. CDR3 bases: TGTGCCAGCAGCCAAGATCCAGGGGCGACCAATCAGCCCCAGCATTTT.

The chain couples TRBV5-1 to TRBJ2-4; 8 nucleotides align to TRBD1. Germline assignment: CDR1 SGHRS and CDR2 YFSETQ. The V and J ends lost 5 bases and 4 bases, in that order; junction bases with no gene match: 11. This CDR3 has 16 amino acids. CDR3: CASSLGQGNSKNIQYF. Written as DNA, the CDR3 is TGCGCCAGCAGTCTAGGACAGGGTAATTCGAAAAACATTCAGTACTTC.

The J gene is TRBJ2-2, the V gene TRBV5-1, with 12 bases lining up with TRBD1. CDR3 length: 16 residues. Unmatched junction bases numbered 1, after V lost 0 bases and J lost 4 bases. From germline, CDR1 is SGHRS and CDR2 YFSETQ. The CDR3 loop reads CASSLAGQGATGELFF. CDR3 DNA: TGCGCCAGCAGCTTGGCGGGACAGGGGGCCACCGGGGAGCTGTTTTTT.

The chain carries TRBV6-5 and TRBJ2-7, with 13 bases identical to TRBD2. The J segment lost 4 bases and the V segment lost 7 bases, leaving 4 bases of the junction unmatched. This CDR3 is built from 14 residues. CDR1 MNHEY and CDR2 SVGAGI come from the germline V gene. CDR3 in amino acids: CASTRTSGSYEQYF. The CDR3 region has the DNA TGTGCCAGCACGCGGACTAGCGGGAGTTACGAGCAGTACTTC.